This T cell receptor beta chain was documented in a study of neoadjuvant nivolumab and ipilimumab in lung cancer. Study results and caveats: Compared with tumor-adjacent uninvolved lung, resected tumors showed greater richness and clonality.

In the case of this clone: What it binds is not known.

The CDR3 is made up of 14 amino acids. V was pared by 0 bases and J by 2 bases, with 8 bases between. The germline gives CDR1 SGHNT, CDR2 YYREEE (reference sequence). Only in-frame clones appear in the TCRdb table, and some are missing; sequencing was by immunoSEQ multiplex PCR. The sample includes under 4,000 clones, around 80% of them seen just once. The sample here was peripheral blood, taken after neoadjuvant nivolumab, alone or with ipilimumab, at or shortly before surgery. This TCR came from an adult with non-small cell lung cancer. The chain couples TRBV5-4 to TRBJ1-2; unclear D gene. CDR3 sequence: CASSLDAGNYGYTF. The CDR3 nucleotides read TGTGCCAGCAGCTTGGACGCCGGAAACTATGGCTACACCTTC.